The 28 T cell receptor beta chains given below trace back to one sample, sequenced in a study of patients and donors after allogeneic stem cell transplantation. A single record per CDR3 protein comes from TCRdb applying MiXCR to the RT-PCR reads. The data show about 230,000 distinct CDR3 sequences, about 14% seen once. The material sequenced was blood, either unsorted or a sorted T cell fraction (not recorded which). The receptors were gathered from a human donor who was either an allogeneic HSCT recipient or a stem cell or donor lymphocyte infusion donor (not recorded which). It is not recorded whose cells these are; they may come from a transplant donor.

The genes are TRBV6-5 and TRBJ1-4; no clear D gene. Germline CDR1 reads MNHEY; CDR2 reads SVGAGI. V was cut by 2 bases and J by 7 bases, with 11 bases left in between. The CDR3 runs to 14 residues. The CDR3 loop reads CASSYDGLTEKLFF. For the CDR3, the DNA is TGTGCCAGCAGTTACGATGGGCTCACTGAAAAACTGTTTTTT.

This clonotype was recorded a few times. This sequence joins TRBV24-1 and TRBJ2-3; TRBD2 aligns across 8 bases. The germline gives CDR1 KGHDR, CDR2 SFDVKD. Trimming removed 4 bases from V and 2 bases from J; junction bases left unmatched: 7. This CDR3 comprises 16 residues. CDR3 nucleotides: TGTGCCACCAGTGAGGCCGTAGCGGGATTCACAGATACGCAGTATTTT. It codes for CATSEAVAGFTDTQYF.

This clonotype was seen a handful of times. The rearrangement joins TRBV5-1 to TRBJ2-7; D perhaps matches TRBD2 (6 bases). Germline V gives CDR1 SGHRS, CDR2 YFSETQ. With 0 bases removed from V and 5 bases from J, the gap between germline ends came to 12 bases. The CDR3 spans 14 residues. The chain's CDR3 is CASSLGGTFDEQYF. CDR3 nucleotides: TGCGCCAGCAGCTTGGGGGGGACTTTCGACGAGCAGTACTTC.

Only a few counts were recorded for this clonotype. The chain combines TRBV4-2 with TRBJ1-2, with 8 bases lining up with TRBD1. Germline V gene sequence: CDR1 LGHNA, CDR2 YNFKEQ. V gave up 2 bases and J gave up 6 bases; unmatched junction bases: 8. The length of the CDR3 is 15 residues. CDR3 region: CASSQQTDRVHGYTF. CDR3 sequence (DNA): TGTGCCAGCAGCCAACAGACGGACAGGGTCCATGGCTACACCTTC.

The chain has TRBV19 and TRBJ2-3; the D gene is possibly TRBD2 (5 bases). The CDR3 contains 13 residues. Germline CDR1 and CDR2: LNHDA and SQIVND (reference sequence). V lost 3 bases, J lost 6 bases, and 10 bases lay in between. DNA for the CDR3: TGTGCCAGTAGTATTGGGAGTTATGATACGCAGTATTTT. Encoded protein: CASSIGSYDTQYF. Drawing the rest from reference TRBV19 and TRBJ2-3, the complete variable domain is DGGITQSPKYLFRKEGQNVTLSCEQNLNHDAMYWYRQDPGQGLRLIYYSQIVNDFQKGDIAEGYSVSREKKESFPLTVTSAQKNPTAFYLCASSIGSYDTQYFGPGTRLTVL.

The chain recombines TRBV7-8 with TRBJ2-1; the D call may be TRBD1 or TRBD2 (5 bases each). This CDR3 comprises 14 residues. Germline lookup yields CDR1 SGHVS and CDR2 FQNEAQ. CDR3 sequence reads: CACSLGRGPREQFF. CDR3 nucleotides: TGTGCTTGCAGCTTAGGTCGGGGACCCCGTGAGCAGTTCTTC.

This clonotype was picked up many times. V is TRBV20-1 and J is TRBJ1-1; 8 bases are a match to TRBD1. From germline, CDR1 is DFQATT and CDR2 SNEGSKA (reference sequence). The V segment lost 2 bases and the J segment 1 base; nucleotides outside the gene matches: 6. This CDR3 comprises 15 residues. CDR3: CSARPAGGKNTEAFF. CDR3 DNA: TGCAGTGCTAGACCTGCAGGGGGCAAGAACACTGAAGCTTTCTTT.

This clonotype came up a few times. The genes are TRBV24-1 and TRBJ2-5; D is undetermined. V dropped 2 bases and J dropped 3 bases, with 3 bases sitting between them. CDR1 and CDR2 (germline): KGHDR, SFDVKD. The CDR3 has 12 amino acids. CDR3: CATSDSEETQYF. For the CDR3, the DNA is TGTGCCACCAGTGATTCAGAAGAGACCCAGTACTTC.

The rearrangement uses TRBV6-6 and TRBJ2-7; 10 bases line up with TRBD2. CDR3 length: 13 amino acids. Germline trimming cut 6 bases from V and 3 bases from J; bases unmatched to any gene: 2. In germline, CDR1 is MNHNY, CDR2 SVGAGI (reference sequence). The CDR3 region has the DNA TGTGCCAGCAGAGGGACTAGCGACTACGAGCAGTACTTC. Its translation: CASRGTSDYEQYF.

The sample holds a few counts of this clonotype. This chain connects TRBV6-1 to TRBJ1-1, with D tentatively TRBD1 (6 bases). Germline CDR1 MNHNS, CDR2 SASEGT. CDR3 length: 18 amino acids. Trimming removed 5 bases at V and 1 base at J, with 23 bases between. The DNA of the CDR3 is TGTGCCAGCAGTCGAACCTCGACAGGCCTGGTGGGGAACACTGAAGCTTTCTTT. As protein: CASSRTSTGLVGNTEAFF.

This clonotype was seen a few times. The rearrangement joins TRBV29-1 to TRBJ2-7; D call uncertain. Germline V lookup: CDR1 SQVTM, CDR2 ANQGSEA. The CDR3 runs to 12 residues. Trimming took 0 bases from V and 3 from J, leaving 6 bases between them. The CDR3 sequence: CSVEESGYEQYF. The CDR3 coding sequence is TGCAGCGTTGAAGAGTCGGGCTACGAGCAGTACTTC.

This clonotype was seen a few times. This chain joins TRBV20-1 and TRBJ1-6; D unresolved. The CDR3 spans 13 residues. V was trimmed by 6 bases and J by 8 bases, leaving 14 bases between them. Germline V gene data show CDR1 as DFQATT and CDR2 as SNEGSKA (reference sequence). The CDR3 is CSASEYRDSPLHF. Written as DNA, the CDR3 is TGCAGTGCGAGCGAGTATCGAGATTCACCCCTCCACTTT.

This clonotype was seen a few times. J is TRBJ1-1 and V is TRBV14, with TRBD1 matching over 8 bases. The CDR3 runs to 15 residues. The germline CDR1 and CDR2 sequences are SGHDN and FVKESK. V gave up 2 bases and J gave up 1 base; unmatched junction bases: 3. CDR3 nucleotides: TGTGCCAGCAGCCAATTAACAGGGGGGAACACTGAAGCTTTCTTT. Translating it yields CASSQLTGGNTEAFF.

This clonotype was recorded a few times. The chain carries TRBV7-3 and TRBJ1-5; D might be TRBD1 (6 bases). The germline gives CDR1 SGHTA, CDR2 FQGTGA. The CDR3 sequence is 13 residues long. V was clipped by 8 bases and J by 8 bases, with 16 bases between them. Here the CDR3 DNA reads TGTGCCAGCTCCATGGGGGGCCGTGAGCCCCAGCATTTT. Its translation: CASSMGGREPQHF.

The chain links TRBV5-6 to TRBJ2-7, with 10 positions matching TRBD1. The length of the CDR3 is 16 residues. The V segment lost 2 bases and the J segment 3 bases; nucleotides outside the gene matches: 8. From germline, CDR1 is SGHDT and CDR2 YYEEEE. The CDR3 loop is CASSFTSGQGYYEQYF. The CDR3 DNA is TGTGCCAGCAGCTTTACCTCGGGACAGGGGTACTACGAGCAGTACTTC.

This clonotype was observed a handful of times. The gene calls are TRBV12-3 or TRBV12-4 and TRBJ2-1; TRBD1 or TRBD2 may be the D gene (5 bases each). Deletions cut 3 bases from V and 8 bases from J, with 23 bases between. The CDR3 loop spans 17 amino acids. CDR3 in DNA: TGTGCCAGCAGTTTTCTTTCGGCAGGGACCCCCCGAGATGAGCAGTTCTTC. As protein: CASSFLSAGTPRDEQFF.

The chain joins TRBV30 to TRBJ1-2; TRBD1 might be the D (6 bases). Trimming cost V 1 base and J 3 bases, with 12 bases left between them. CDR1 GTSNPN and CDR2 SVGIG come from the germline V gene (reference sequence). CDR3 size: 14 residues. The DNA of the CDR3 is TGTGCCTGGAGTGCCTTACAGGGCCACTATGGCTACACCTTC. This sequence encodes CAWSALQGHYGYTF. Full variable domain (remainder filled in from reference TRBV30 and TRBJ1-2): SQTIHQWPATLVQPVGSPLSLECTVEGTSNPNLYWYRQAAGRGLQLLFYSVGIGQISSEVPQNLSASRPQDRQFILSSKKLLLSDSGFYLCAWSALQGHYGYTFGSGTRLTVV.

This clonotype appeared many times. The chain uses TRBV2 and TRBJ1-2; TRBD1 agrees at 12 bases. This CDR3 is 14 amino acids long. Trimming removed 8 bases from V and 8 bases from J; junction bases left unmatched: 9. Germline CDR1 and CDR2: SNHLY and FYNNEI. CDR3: CASSGTGGLRGYTF. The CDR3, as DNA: TGTGCCAGCTCGGGGACAGGGGGCCTTAGGGGCTACACCTTC.

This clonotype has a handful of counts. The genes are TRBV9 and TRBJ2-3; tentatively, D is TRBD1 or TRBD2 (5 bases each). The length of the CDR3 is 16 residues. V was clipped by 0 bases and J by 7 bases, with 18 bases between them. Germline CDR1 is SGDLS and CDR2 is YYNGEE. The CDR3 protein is CASSVGGTSGRNTQYF. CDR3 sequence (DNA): TGTGCCAGCAGCGTAGGGGGCACGAGCGGCCGTAATACGCAGTATTTT.

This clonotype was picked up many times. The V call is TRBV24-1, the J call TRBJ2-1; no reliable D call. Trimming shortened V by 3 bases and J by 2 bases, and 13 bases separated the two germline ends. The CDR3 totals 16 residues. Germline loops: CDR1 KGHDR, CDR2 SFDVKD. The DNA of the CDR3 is TGTGCCACCAGTGATGTTTCGCAGCAAACCTACAATGAGCAGTTCTTC. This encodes CATSDVSQQTYNEQFF.

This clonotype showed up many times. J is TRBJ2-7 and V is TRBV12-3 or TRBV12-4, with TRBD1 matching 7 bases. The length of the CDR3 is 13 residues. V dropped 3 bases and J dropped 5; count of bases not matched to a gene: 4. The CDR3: CASSLVGGNEQYF. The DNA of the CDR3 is TGTGCCAGCAGTTTGGTAGGGGGCAACGAGCAGTACTTC.

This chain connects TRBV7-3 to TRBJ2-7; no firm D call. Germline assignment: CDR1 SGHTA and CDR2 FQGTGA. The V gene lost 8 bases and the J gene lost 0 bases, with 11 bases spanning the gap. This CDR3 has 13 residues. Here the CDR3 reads CASGMGSSYEQYF. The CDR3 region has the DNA TGTGCCAGCGGTATGGGCAGCTCCTACGAGCAGTACTTC.

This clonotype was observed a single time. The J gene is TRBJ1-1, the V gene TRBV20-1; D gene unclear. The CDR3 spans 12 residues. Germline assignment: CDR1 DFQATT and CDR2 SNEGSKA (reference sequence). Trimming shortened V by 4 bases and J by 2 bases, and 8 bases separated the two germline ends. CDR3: CSANGPNTEAFF. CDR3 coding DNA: TGCAGTGCTAATGGACCTAACACTGAAGCTTTCTTT.

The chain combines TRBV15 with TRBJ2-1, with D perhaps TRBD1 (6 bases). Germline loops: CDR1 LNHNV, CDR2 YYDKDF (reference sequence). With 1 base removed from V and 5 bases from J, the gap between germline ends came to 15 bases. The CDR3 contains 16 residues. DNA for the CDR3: TGTGCCACCAGCAGAGTTAAGGACAGTGGAGACAATGAGCAGTTCTTC. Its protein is CATSRVKDSGDNEQFF.

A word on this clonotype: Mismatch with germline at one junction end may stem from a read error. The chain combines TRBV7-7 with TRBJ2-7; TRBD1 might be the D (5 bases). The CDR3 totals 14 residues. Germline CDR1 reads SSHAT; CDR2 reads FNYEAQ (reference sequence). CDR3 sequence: CASSLSTGSYEQYF. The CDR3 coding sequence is TGTGCTAGCAGCCTTTCCACAGGTTCCTACGAGCAGTACTTC.

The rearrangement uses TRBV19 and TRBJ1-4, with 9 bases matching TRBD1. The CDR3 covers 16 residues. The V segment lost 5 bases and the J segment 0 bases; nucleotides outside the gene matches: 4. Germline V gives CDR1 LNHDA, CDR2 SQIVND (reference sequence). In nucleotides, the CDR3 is TGTGCCAGTAGTCCTGGGACAGGGCCAACTAATGAAAAACTGTTTTTT. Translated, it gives CASSPGTGPTNEKLFF.

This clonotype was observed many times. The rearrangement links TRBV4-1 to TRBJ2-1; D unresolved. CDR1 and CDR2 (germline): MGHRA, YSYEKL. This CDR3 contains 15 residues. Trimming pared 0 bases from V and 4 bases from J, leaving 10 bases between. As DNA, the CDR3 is TGCGCCAGCAGCCAAGATTTGGCAAATTACAATGAGCAGTTCTTC. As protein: CASSQDLANYNEQFF.

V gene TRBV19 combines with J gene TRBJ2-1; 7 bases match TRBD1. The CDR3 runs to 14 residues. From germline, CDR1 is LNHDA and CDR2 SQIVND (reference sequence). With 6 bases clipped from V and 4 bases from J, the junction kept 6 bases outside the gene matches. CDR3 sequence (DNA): TGTGCCAGTAGACGGGACAGACTGTACAATGAGCAGTTCTTC. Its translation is CASRRDRLYNEQFF. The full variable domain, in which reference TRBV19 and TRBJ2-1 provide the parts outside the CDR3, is DGGITQSPKYLFRKEGQNVTLSCEQNLNHDAMYWYRQDPGQGLRLIYYSQIVNDFQKGDIAEGYSVSREKKESFPLTVTSAQKNPTAFYLCASRRDRLYNEQFFGPGTRLTVL.